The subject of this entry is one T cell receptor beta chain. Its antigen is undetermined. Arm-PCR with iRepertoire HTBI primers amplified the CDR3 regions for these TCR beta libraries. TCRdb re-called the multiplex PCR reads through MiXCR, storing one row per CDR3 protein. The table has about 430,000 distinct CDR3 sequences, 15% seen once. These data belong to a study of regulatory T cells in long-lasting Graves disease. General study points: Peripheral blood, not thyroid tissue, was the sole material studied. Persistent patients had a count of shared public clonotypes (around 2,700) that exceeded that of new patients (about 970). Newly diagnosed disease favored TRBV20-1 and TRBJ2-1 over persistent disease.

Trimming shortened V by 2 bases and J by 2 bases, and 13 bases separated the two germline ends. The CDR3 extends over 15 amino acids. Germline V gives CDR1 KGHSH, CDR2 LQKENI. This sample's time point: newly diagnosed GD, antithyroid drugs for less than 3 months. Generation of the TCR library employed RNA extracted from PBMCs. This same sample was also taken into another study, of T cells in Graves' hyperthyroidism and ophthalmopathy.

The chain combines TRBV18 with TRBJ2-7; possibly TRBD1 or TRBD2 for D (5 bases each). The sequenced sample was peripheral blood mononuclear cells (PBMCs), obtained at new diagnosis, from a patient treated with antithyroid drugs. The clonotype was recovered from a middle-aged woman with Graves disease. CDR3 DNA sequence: TGTGCCAGCTCACCATCGGGACCGTCCCCCTACGAGCAGTACTTC. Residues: CASSPSGPSPYEQYF.